A selection of T cell receptor beta chains follows, all from one sample in a study of T cells in Graves' hyperthyroidism and ophthalmopathy. TCRdb ran MiXCR on the multiplex PCR reads and lists one entry per CDR3 protein. The table records more than 450,000 distinct CDR3 sequences, 13% to 15% of them present only once. Specimen: blood. These TCRs come from a woman in her thirties or forties with Graves' hyperthyroidism. Each CDR3 is given with its conserved first and last residue. Fields, in order: D gene, V gene, clone size, CDR3 length, CDR3 protein. D genes are given only for firm matches. Only some rows state a clone size, as once, few, many or a class for expanded clones.

TRBD2 TRBV3-1 many 16 CASSGTSGRLHNEQFF
- TRBV6-1 many 14 CASKVGGVGETQYF
TRBD2 TRBV5-8 - 17 CASSPSPGTSVYNEQFF
TRBD1 TRBV29-1 many 15 CSVDSDRRSTDTQYF
TRBD2 TRBV19 few 16 CASSAVLAGGLDEQFF
- TRBV20-1 few 13 CSARPRGEDTQYF
TRBD2 TRBV4-2 few 16 CASSPTGTSFVNEQFF
TRBD1 TRBV4-1 - 15 CASSLQGDGTDTQYF
- TRBV11-2 many 11 CASRVSYEQYF
- TRBV6-1 many 13 CASSETQSTSQYF
- TRBV27 - 15 CASSIGGQFNQPQHF
- TRBV7-8 many 13 CASSLGPSNEQYF
- TRBV28 many 14 CASTPPGQQETQYF
- TRBV12-3/TRBV12-4 many 11 CASSILETQYF
- TRBV20-1 many 14 CSASGSGLTDTQYF
- TRBV3-1 many 13 CASSQDRKYEQYF
- TRBV28 many 15 CASSLFGEGGAGYTF
TRBD1 TRBV14 few 14 CASSQVRGRTEAFF
TRBD1 TRBV28 - 14 CASTCRQGNTEAFF
TRBD2 TRBV28 many 16 CASSFSLTGGDDEQFF
- TRBV10-3 many 14 CAISAQGRESPLHF
- TRBV24-1 many 16 CATSDATGGGQETQYF
TRBD2 TRBV10-2 few 17 CASSERRAGADYNEQFF
TRBD2 TRBV3-1 few 14 CASSGGRASGELFF
TRBD1 TRBV9 few 15 CASSEQGLGNQPQHF
TRBD1 TRBV18 many 14 CASSPPTGPYGYTF
TRBD2 TRBV6-4 few 17 CASSDSYLAGPTNEQFF
TRBD2 TRBV11-3 many 17 CASSLVGGLAGTGELFF
- TRBV5-4 few 13 CASSTLTDEKLFF
TRBD2 TRBV6-1 many 15 CASSLETSGSDIQYF
TRBD2 TRBV20-1 many 14 CSASLSSGSSEQFF
- TRBV19 few 14 CASSLRGPGNTIYF
- TRBV5-1 many 15 CASSLVQAGNTEAFF
TRBD1 TRBV28 many 14 CASSPRDRDSPLHF
- TRBV7-3 - 15 CASSRTGSPQETQYF
TRBD2 TRBV19 few 16 CASSSSGLAEYNEQFF
TRBD2 TRBV7-8 - 16 CASSSTSGRATYEQFF
- TRBV29-1 - 13 CSVSRAMNTEAFF
- TRBV11-2 - 13 CASPSAAGDTQYF
- TRBV12-5 - 12 CASGMGPHEQYF
- TRBV29-1 many 12 CSVRGGGPEAFF
- TRBV12-3/TRBV12-4 few 14 CASSLMMAGDTQYF
- TRBV4-2 - 16 CASSQEWGLSNQPQHF
TRBD2 TRBV12-3/TRBV12-4 many 13 CASSIAGSETQYF
- TRBV6-2/TRBV6-3 - 15 CASISTGAVFSPLHF
TRBD1 TRBV12-3/TRBV12-4 many 17 CASSLGDREVGSYEQYF
TRBD1 TRBV5-1 - 14 CASSREQGNYEQYF
TRBD1 TRBV3-1 many 13 CASSQYRGYEQYF
- TRBV28 many 15 CASSWGTPGNQPQHF
- TRBV28 many 15 CASNEPTVSYNEQFF